This T cell receptor (beta chain) derives from a study of tumor-infiltrating lymphocytes in primary liver carcinoma. For the study at large: Between about 4 and 11 cm across, the tumors were all of stage T1-T3 N0M0.

CDR3 length: 16 residues. CDR1 is MNHEY and CDR2 is SVGAGI in the germline V gene. Total RNA (around 500 ng) served as template for TCR beta cDNA synthesis primed by a constant-region primer. ARM-PCR was slightly modified, and three nested multiplex PCR rounds with it gave rise to the TCR beta libraries. PCR rounds one and two used TRBV1-TRBV30 forward primers with a C-beta reverse primer for around 10 cycles each. One entry per CDR3 protein results from TCRdb running MiXCR on the multiplex PCR reads. The sample yields 95,000 to 150,000 distinct CDR3 sequences, 64% seen once. Joint extraction of RNA and DNA used roughly 20-33 mg of bulk tissue that was unsorted. The study found over 90% viable tumor cells in every tumor sample.

The receptor was derived from a woman aged 55-75 years with primary liver carcinoma and hepatitis B virus infection. Material for sequencing was liver tumor tissue from sampling region 3. The subset is: tumor region T3, left-lateral pole. The chain couples TRBV6-5 to TRBJ2-7; TRBD2 agrees at 8 bases. CDR3 in amino acids: CTNRATVAGYSYEQYF. The CDR3 coding sequence is TGTACCAACAGGGCGACAGTAGCGGGGTACTCCTACGAGCAGTACTTC.